The rows below give T cell receptor beta chains drawn from one sample of a study of T cells in localized non-small cell lung cancer. TCRdb's copy holds only in-frame clones and misses some; the assay was immunoSEQ multiplex PCR. The sample yields around 70,000 clones, 84% seen once. Sample: peripheral blood, taken before any cancer treatment. The source of these receptors is a female donor of 60 years or more with stage I lung adenocarcinoma. The CDR3 runs from the conserved cysteine through the conserved F or W. The D gene is left open where the match is weak. Clone sizes are given selectively: once, few, many, or a class where the clone is expanded.

-	TRBV5-1	TRBJ2-5	-	TGCGCCAGCAGCCCCCTGACAGGTTCCCAAGAGACCCAGTACTTC	CASSPLTGSQETQYF
-	TRBV5-1	TRBJ1-2	-	TGCGCCAGCACCAGGGACGACCTCTTCGATGGCTACACCTTC	CASTRDDLFDGYTF
-	TRBV2	TRBJ2-5	-	TGTGCCAGCAGTCCAAGACTAGGCGGTCAGGAGACCCAGTACTTC	CASSPRLGGQETQYF
-	TRBV5-4	TRBJ2-7	-	TGTGCCAGCAGCGTTACAGGGACTCTTGATTACGAGCAGTACTTC	CASSVTGTLDYEQYF
-	TRBV14	TRBJ1-2	-	TGTGCCAGCAGCCAACGTATTGAGGGAGTAGGAGGCTACACCTTC	CASSQRIEGVGGYTF
TRBD1	TRBV23-1	TRBJ2-5	-	TGCGCCAGCAGTCAAGGGGACAGGGAGGGCGAGACCCAGTACTTC	CASSQGDREGETQYF
-	TRBV5-8	TRBJ1-5	-	TGTGCCAGCAGCCGGGACCTCCCGATCAATCAGCCCCAGCATTTT	CASSRDLPINQPQHF
-	TRBV2	TRBJ2-1	-	TGTGCCAGCAGGGGCGGGACATCCTACAATGAGCAGTTCTTC	CASRGGTSYNEQFF
-	TRBV2	TRBJ2-7	once	TGTGCCAGCACGGGTATGGGTTTGTGGAGCGAGCAGTACTTC	CASTGMGLWSEQYF
TRBD2	TRBV5-4	TRBJ2-3	-	TGTGCCAGCAGCGGAAAACTAGCGGGGGGTGCAGATACGCAGTATTTT	CASSGKLAGGADTQYF
-	TRBV6-4	TRBJ1-2	-	TGTGCCAGCAGTGTTGGGGCTAACTATGGCTACACCTTC	CASSVGANYGYTF
-	TRBV2	TRBJ1-2	-	TGTGCCAGCAGAAGAGAGACAGGTGCCGGCTACACCTTC	CASRRETGAGYTF
TRBD1	TRBV6-1	TRBJ2-3	-	TGTGCCAGCAGGGTGGGACAGAGCACAGATACGCAGTATTTT	CASRVGQSTDTQYF
TRBD2	TRBV19	TRBJ2-5	-	TGTGCCAGTAGTCCCACTAGCGGGGCAGGGGAGACCCAGTACTTC	CASSPTSGAGETQYF
TRBD1	TRBV18	TRBJ1-2	-	TGTGCCAGCTCACACCCAGGACAGGTCTATGGCTACACCTTC	CASSHPGQVYGYTF
-	TRBV5-8	TRBJ1-2	-	TGTGCCAGCAGCAAAGGGGGAGGTAGTGGCTACACCTTC	CASSKGGGSGYTF
-	TRBV18	TRBJ2-2	-	TGTGCCAGCTCACCATGGGGGGAGAACACCGGGGAGCTGTTTTTT	CASSPWGENTGELFF
-	TRBV15	TRBJ1-1	-	TGTGCCACCAGCAGAGCGCCAGGTCCATCCCCTGAAGCTTTCTTT	CATSRAPGPSPEAFF
-	TRBV7-6	TRBJ2-2	-	TGTGCCAGCACGAGTGCCGGGGAGCTGTTTTTT	CASTSAGELFF
-	TRBV4-1	TRBJ2-1	-	TGCGCCAGCAGCCAAGTATCGACCCCGAATGAGCAGTTCTTC	CASSQVSTPNEQFF
-	TRBV29-1	TRBJ2-5	-	TGCAGCTCCTTTGGGCTGGGAGCCTACGAGACCCAGTACTTC	CSSFGLGAYETQYF
TRBD2	TRBV28	TRBJ2-1	-	TGTGTCAGCCTCGGACTAGCGAGGAATGAGCAGTTCTTC	CVSLGLARNEQFF
TRBD1	TRBV5-4	TRBJ2-3	-	TGTGCCAGCAGCTCACAGGGGCTTAGCACAGATACGCAGTATTTT	CASSSQGLSTDTQYF
-	TRBV10-3	TRBJ1-6	-	TGTGCCATCAGTGAGTCGGAAGGGGCTGGGCGGCCCCTCCACTTT	CAISESEGAGRPLHF
TRBD2	TRBV7-2	TRBJ2-5	few	TGTGCCAGCAGCTCCGGGACTAGCTATGCGGGAGAGACCCAGTACTTC	CASSSGTSYAGETQYF
TRBD1	TRBV7-6	TRBJ2-7	-	TGTGCCAGCAGCGAGCGACAGGGGGACTCCTACGAGCAGTACTTC	CASSERQGDSYEQYF
-	TRBV19	TRBJ1-1	medium-sized	TGTGCCAGTAGTACGAAGGGTGGGAGAACTGAAGCTTTCTTT	CASSTKGGRTEAFF
-	TRBV27	TRBJ1-3	-	TGTGCCAGCAGTTTCGGCAGTTCTACCTCTGGAAACACCATATATTTT	CASSFGSSTSGNTIYF
-	TRBV2	TRBJ1-5	-	TGTGCCAGCAGTGAAGCTGGGCAGAAGGATCAGCCCCAGCATTTT	CASSEAGQKDQPQHF
-	TRBV5-5	TRBJ2-2	-	TGTGCCAGCAGCTTGTCGTCCAATCTTTACACCGGGGAGCTGTTTTTT	CASSLSSNLYTGELFF
-	TRBV9	TRBJ1-1	-	TGTGCCAGCAGCGTAGCGGGGCGGAACACTGAAGCTTTCTTT	CASSVAGRNTEAFF
-	TRBV16	TRBJ1-1	-	TGTGCCAGCAGCCAATCTGACCCTTCGAACACTGAAGCTTTCTTT	CASSQSDPSNTEAFF
-	TRBV29-1	TRBJ2-3	-	TGCAGCGTTGATTCTCTACAGAGCACAGATACGCAGTATTTT	CSVDSLQSTDTQYF
TRBD1	TRBV11-3	TRBJ1-1	-	TGTGCCAGCAGCTTAGGACAGGGGAACACTGAAGCTTTCTTT	CASSLGQGNTEAFF
-	TRBV7-8	TRBJ2-1	-	TGTGCCAGCAGCCCCAGGGCCATGAGGAATGAGCAGTTCTTC	CASSPRAMRNEQFF
-	TRBV10-2	TRBJ2-7	few	TGCGCCAGCAGTGAATATCCAGGGGCCTACGAGCAGTACTTC	CASSEYPGAYEQYF
-	TRBV5-5	TRBJ1-1	few	TGTGCCAGCAGCTTGCGGGGGGGCACTGAAGCTTTCTTT	CASSLRGGTEAFF
-	TRBV6-4	TRBJ2-3	-	TGTGCCAGCAGTAACGGTGAAACGGATACGCAGTATTTT	CASSNGETDTQYF
TRBD2	TRBV14	TRBJ2-3	once	TGTGCCAGCAGCCAAGTATCGAGCGGGAGCACGGATACGCAGTATTTT	CASSQVSSGSTDTQYF
TRBD2	TRBV7-2	TRBJ2-1	-	TGTGCCAGCAGCCTTTCTAGCGGGGGGGCCGCTTATGAGCAGTTCTTC	CASSLSSGGAAYEQFF
TRBD1	TRBV7-7	TRBJ2-5	few	TGTGCCAGCAGCTTGGACAGGGCTGAGACCCAGTACTTC	CASSLDRAETQYF
-	TRBV19	TRBJ2-5	few	TGTGCCAGTAGTCCATTTCCCGGGGGCTCTTTGGGGGAGACCCAGTACTTC	CASSPFPGGSLGETQYF
TRBD2	TRBV29-1	TRBJ2-1	-	TGCAGCGGCCACCGCGATGGACTAGCGGGAGTTCGGGAGCAGTTCTTC	CSGHRDGLAGVREQFF
-	TRBV5-1	TRBJ2-1	-	TGCGCCAGCAGCTTGCGAGCAGGGGACAATGAGCAGTTCTTC	CASSLRAGDNEQFF
-	TRBV2	TRBJ2-3	-	TGTGCCAGCAGTGAATATTCGGGGGCAAGCACAGATACGCAGTATTTT	CASSEYSGASTDTQYF
-	TRBV4-3	TRBJ1-1	-	TGCGCCAGCAGCCGGTACACTGAAGCTTTCTTT	CASSRYTEAFF
-	TRBV9	TRBJ2-1	few	TGTGCCAGCAACAGCGGAAACTCCTACAATGAGCAGTTCTTC	CASNSGNSYNEQFF
TRBD1	TRBV5-4	TRBJ2-5	-	TGTGCCAGCAGCTTGGGGGACAGGGGGCTGAGAGAGACCCAGTACTTC	CASSLGDRGLRETQYF
-	TRBV7-3	TRBJ2-3	-	TGTGCCAGCAGCTTAAGTTGGGAAGATACGCAGTATTTT	CASSLSWEDTQYF
-	TRBV5-6	TRBJ2-7	-	TGTGCCAGCAGCTCGGTGGGGGGTTACGAGCAGTACTTC	CASSSVGGYEQYF
TRBD1	TRBV13	TRBJ2-3	-	TGTGCCAGCAGCTTAGCCCCCCAGGGGGCAGATACGCAGTATTTT	CASSLAPQGADTQYF
-	TRBV6-6	TRBJ2-5	-	TGTGCCAGCAGTTTCCCAGGGTCCCAAGAGACCCAGTACTTC	CASSFPGSQETQYF
TRBD2	TRBV18	TRBJ2-3	once	TGTGCCAGCTCCCTCGGACTAGCGGGCTCAGATACGCAGTATTTT	CASSLGLAGSDTQYF